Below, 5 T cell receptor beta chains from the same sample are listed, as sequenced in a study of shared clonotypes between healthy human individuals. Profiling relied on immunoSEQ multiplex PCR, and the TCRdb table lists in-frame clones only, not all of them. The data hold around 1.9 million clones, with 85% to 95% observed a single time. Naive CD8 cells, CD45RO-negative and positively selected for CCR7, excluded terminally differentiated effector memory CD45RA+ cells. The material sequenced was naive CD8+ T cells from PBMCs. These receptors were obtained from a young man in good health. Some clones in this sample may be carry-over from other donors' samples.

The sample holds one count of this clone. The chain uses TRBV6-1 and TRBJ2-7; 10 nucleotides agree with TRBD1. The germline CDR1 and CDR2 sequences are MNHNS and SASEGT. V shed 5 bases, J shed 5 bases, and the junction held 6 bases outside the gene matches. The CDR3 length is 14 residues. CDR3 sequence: CASSTDRGLNEQYF. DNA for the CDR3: TGTGCCAGCAGTACAGACAGGGGGCTAAACGAGCAGTACTTC.

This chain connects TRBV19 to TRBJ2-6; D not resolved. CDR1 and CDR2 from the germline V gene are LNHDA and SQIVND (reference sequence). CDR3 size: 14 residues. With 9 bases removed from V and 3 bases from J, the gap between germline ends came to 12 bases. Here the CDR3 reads CASLSKGGANVLTF. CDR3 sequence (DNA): TGTGCCAGCTTATCGAAAGGTGGGGCCAACGTCCTGACTTTC.

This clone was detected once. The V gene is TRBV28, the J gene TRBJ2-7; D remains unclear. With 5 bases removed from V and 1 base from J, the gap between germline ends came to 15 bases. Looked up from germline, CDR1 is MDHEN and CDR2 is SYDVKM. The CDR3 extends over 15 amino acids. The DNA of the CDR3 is TGTGCCAGCAGTCGTTCGAGGATTTGGTCCTACGAGCAGTACTTC. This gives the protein CASSRSRIWSYEQYF. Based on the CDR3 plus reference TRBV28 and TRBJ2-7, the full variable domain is DVKVTQSSRYLVKRTGEKVFLECVQDMDHENMFWYRQDPGLGLRLIYFSYDVKMKEKGDIPEGYSVSREKKERFSLILESASTNQTSMYLCASSRSRIWSYEQYFGPGTRLTVT.

CDR3 amino acids: CASSLPGGGLAGETQYF. The CDR3 DNA reads TGTGCCAGCAGCCTCCCGGGGGGGGGACTAGCGGGAGAGACCCAGTACTTC. The genes are TRBV13 and TRBJ2-5, with 12 nucleotides matching TRBD2. Trimming removed 5 bases from V and 4 bases from J; junction bases left unmatched: 11. Germline CDR1 reads PRHDT; CDR2 reads FYEKMQ (reference sequence). There are 17 residues in the CDR3.

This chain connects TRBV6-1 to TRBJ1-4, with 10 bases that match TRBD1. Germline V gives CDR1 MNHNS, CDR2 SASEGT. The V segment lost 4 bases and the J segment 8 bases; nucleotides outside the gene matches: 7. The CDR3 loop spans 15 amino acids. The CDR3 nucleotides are TGTGCCAGCAGTGCATGGAGGGACAGGGGCGAAAAACTGTTTTTT. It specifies CASSAWRDRGEKLFF.